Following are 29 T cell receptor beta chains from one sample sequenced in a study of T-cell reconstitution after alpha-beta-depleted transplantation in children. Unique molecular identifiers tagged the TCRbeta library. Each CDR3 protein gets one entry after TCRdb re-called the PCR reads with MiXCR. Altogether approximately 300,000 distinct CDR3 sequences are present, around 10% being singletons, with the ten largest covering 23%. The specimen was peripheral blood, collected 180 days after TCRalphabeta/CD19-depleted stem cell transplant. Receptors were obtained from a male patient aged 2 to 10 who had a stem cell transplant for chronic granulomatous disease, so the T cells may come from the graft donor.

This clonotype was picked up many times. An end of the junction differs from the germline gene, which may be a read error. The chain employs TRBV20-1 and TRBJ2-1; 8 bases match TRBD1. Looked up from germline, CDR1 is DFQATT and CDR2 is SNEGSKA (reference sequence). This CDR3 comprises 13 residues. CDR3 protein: CSARQGAGGLNYF. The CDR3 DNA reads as TGCAGTGCTAGGCAGGGGGCTGGAGGCCTCAATTACTTC.

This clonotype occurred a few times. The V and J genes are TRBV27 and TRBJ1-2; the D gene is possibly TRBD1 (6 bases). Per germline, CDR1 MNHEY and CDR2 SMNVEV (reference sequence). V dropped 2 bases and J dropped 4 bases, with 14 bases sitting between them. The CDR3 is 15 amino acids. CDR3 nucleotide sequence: TGTGCCAGCAGTTTACGGGGAAGGGGGAGCTATGGCTACACCTTC. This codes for CASSLRGRGSYGYTF.

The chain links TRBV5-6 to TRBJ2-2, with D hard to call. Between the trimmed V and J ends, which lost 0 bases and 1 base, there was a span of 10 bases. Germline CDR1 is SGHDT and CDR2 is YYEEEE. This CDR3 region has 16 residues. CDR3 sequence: CASSLVQDRNTGELFF. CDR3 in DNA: TGTGCCAGCAGCTTGGTTCAGGACCGGAACACCGGGGAGCTGTTTTTT.

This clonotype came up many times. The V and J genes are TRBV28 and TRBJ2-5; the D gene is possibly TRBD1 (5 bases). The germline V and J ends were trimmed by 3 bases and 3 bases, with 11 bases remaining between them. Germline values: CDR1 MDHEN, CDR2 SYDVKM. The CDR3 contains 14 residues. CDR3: CASSFQGPKETQYF. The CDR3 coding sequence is TGTGCCAGCAGTTTTCAGGGCCCGAAAGAGACCCAGTACTTC. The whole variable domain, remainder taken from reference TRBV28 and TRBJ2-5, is DVKVTQSSRYLVKRTGEKVFLECVQDMDHENMFWYRQDPGLGLRLIYFSYDVKMKEKGDIPEGYSVSREKKERFSLILESASTNQTSMYLCASSFQGPKETQYFGPGTRLLVL.

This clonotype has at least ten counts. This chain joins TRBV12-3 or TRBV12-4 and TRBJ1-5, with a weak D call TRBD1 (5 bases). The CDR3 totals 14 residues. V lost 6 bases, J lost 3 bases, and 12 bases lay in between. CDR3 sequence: CASSPTGNNQPQHF. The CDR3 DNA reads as TGTGCCAGCAGCCCAACAGGAAACAATCAGCCCCAGCATTTT.

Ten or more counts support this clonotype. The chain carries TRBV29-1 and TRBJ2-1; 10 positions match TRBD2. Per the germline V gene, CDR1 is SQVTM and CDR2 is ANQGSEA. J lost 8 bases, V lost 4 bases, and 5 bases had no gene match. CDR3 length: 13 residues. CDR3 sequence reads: CSVASGRGYEQFF. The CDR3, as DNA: TGCAGCGTTGCTAGCGGGAGAGGATATGAGCAGTTCTTC.

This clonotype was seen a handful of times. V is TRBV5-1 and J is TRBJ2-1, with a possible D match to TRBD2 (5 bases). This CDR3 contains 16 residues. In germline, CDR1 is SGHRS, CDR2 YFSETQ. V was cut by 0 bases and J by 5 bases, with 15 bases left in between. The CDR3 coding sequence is TGCGCCAGCAGCTTGGAGGTGGGAGTAAAAAACAATGAGCAGTTCTTC. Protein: CASSLEVGVKNNEQFF.

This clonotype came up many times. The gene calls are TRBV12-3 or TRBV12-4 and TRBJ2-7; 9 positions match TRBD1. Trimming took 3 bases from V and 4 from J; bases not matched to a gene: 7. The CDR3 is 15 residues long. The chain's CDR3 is CASSFSRGQGYEQYF. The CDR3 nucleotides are TGTGCCAGCAGTTTTTCCCGCGGACAGGGGTACGAGCAGTACTTC.

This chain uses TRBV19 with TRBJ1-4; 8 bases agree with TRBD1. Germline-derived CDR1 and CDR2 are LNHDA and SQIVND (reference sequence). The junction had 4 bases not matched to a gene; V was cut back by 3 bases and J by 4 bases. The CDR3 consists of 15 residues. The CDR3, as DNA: TGTGCCAGTAGTATGCAGGGGGCGTATAATGAAAAACTGTTTTTT. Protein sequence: CASSMQGAYNEKLFF. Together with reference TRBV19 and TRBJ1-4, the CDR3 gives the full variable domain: DGGITQSPKYLFRKEGQNVTLSCEQNLNHDAMYWYRQDPGQGLRLIYYSQIVNDFQKGDIAEGYSVSREKKESFPLTVTSAQKNPTAFYLCASSMQGAYNEKLFFGSGTQLSVL.

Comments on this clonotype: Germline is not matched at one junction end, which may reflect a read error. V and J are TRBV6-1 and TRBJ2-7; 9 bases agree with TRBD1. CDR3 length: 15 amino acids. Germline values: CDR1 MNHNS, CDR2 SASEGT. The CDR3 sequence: CASSHGQGFSYEQYF. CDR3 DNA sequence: TGCGCCAGCAGTCATGGACAGGGGTTCTCCTACGAGCAGTACTTC.

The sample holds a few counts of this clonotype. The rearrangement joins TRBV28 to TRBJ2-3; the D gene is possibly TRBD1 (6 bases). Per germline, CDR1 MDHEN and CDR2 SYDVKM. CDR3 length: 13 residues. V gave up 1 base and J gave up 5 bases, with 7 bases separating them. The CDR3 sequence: CASSLYREDTQYF. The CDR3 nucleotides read TGTGCCAGCAGTTTATACAGGGAAGATACGCAGTATTTT.

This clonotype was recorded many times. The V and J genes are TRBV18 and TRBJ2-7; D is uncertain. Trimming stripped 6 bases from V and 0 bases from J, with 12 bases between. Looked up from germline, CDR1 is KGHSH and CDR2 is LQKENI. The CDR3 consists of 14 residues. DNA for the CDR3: TGTGCCAGCTCTTCTAAGTCCCCCTCCTACGAGCAGTACTTC. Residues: CASSSKSPSYEQYF.

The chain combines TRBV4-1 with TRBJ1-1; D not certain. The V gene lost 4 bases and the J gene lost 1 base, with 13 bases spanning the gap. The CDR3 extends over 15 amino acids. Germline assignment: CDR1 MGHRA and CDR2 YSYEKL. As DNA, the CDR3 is TGCGCCAGCAGCCGCTACCCCATGGAGAACACTGAAGCTTTCTTT. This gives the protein CASSRYPMENTEAFF.

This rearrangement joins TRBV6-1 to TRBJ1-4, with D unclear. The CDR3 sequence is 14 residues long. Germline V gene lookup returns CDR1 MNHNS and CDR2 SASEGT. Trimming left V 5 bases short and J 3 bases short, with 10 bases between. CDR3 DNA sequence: TGTGCCAGCAGTCCCGGTTCGCCTAATGAAAAACTGTTTTTT. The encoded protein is CASSPGSPNEKLFF.

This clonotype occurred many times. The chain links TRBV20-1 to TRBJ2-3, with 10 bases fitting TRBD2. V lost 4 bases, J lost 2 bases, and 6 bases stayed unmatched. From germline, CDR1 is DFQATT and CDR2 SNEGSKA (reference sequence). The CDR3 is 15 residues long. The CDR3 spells CSATRLAGDTDTQYF. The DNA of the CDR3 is TGCAGTGCTACCCGGCTAGCGGGAGACACAGATACGCAGTATTTT.

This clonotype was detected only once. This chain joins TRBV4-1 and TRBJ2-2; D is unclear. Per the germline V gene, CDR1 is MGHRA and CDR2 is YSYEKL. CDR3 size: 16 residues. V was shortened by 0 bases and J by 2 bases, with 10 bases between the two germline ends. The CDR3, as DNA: TGCGCCAGCAGCCAAGATCTTCGCCCAAACACCGGGGAGCTGTTTTTT. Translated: CASSQDLRPNTGELFF.

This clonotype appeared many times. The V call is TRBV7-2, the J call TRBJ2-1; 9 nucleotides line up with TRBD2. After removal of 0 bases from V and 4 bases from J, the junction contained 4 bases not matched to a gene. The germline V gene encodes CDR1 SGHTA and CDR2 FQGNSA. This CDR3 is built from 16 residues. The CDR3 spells CASSLAGTSLYNEQFF. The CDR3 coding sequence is TGTGCCAGCAGCTTAGCAGGGACTAGCTTATACAATGAGCAGTTCTTC.

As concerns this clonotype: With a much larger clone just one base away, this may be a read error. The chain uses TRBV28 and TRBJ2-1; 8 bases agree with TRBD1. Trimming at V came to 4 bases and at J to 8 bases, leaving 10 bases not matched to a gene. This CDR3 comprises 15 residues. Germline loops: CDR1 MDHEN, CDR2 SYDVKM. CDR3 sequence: CASSWGTGVYDEQFF. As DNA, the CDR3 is TGTGCCAGCAGTTGGGGGACAGGCGTTTACGATGAGCAGTTCTTC.

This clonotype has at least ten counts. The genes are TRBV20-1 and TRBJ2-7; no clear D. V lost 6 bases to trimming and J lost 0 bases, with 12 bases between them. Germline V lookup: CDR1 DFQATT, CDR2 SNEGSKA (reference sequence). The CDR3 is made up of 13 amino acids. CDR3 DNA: TGCAGTGCGTTGAGGCAGGACTCCTACGAGCAGTACTTC. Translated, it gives CSALRQDSYEQYF.

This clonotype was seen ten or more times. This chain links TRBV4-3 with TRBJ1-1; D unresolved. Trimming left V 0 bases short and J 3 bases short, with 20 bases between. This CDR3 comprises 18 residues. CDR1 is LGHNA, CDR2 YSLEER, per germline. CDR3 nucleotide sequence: TGCGCCAGCAGCCAAGATGGGCAGTTGCAGATGGGGTACACTGAAGCTTTCTTT. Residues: CASSQDGQLQMGYTEAFF.

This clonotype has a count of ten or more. In DNA form, the CDR3 reads TGTGCCAGCAGCTTAGCGCTCCGGGCCTACAATGAGCAGTTCTTC. Amino acids: CASSLALRAYNEQFF. The chain joins TRBV7-8 to TRBJ2-1, with D hard to call. The V gene's germline CDR1 is SGHVS and CDR2 FQNEAQ. The V gene lost 0 bases and the J gene lost 2 bases, with 8 bases spanning the gap. The CDR3 totals 15 residues.

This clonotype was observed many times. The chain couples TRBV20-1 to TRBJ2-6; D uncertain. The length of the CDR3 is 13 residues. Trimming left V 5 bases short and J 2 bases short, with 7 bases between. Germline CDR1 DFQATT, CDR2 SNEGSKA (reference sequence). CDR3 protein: CSAPQAGANVLTF. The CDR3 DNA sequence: TGCAGTGCTCCTCAAGCTGGGGCCAACGTCCTGACTTTC.

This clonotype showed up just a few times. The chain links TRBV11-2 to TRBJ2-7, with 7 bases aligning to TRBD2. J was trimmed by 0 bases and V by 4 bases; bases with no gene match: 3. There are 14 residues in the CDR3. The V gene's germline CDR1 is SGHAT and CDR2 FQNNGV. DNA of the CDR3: TGTGCCAGCAGCTACAGCGGGACCTCCTACGAGCAGTACTTC. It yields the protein CASSYSGTSYEQYF.

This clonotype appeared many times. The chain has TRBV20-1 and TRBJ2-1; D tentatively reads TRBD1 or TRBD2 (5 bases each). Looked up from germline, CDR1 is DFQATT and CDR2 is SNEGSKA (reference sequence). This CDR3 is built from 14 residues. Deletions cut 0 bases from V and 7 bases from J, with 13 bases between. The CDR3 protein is CSAREPGPENEQFF. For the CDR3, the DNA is TGCAGTGCTAGAGAACCGGGACCCGAAAATGAGCAGTTCTTC.

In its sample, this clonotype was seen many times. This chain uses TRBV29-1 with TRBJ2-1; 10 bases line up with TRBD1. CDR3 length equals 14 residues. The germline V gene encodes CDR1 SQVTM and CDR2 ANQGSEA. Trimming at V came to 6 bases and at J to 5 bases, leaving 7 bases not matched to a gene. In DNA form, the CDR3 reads TGCAGCGTGGACCGGGACAGGGGTCACAATGAGCAGTTCTTC. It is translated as CSVDRDRGHNEQFF.

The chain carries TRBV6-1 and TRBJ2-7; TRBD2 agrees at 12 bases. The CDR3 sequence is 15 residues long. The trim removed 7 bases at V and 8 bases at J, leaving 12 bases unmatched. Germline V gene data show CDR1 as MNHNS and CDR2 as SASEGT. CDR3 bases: TGTGCCAGCAATAGACTAGCGGGAGAGGCCGGGCAGCAGTACTTC. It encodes CASNRLAGEAGQQYF.

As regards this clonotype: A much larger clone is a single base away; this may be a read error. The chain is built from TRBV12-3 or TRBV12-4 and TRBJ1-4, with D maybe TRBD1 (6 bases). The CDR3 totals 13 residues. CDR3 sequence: CASSRGTSEKLLF. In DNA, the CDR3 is TGTGCCAGCAGCCGCGGGACAAGTGAAAAACTGCTTTTT.

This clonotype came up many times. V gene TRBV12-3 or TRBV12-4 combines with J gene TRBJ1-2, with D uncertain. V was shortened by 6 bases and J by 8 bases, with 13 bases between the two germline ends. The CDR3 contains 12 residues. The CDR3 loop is CASSPDPGGYTF. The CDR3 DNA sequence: TGTGCCAGCAGCCCGGACCCTGGCGGCTACACCTTC.

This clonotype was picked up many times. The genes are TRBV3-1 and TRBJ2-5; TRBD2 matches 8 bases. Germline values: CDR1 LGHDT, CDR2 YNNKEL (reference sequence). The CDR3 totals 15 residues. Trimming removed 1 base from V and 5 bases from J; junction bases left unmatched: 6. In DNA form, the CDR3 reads TGTGCCAGCAGCCAAGCCGGACTAGCAGGGGAGACCCAGTACTTC. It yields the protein CASSQAGLAGETQYF.